Listed here is a single T cell receptor beta chain. Its antigen is as yet unknown. The sample belongs to a study of OX40 agonist ivuxolimab in advanced cancers. Looking at the study overall: Mean age about 60 years, range roughly 20 to 85; approximately 80% male. Broader study findings: With doses of 0.1 to 3.0 mg/kg, CD4+ and CD8+ blood T cells had undergone clonal expansion by week 6. Researchers did not establish what antigens the expanded peripheral T cells target. At 0.1-3.0 mg/kg, partial responders had clonal expansion among the lowest observed.

Measured with immunoSEQ multiplex PCR; TCRdb has only the in-frame clones, and not every one. Found here are more than 45,000 clones, 82% of them singletons; the top ten hold more than 3%. The CDR3 totals 14 residues. Germline V gene lookup returns CDR1 MNHEY and CDR2 SVGAGI. Trimming stripped 4 bases from V and 4 bases from J, with 8 bases between. V is TRBV6-5 and J is TRBJ2-6; D is perhaps TRBD2 (6 bases). The specimen was CD4+ or CD8+ T cells sorted from blood, collected in a trial of the OX40 agonist ivuxolimab. The sequence was obtained from an adult with an advanced solid tumor such as melanoma, head and neck, liver or kidney cancer. The DNA for the CDR3 is TGTGCCAGCAGTTGGAGGGCCGGGGCCAACGTCCTGACTTTC. Its translation: CASSWRAGANVLTF.